The TCR beta chain under discussion was sequenced for a study of beta chain features in type 1 diabetes. Overall study findings and caveats: Equally in patients and controls, shorter templates might have been favored by PCR.

V dropped 6 bases and J dropped 8 bases, with 11 bases sitting between them. The V gene's germline CDR1 is MNHNY and CDR2 SVGAGI (reference sequence). The CDR3 extends over 12 amino acids. Populations isolated by sorting all had purity greater than 95%. Sequencing targeted expressed TCRB transcripts, as all isolated RNA had been reverse transcribed. Some clones are missing from TCRdb's copy, which holds only in-frame ones; the method was immunoSEQ multiplex PCR. The table has about 150,000 clones, 7% to 10% seen once. On this clone: Its cognate antigen is unknown.

The sequence was obtained from a man aged 18-30 years in good health. The chain couples TRBV6-6 to TRBJ2-1, with D hard to call. The sequenced sample was central memory CD4+ T cells from blood. The CDR3 loop is CASRSSADEQFF. CDR3 sequence (DNA): TGTGCCAGCAGGTCCAGTGCGGATGAGCAGTTCTTC.